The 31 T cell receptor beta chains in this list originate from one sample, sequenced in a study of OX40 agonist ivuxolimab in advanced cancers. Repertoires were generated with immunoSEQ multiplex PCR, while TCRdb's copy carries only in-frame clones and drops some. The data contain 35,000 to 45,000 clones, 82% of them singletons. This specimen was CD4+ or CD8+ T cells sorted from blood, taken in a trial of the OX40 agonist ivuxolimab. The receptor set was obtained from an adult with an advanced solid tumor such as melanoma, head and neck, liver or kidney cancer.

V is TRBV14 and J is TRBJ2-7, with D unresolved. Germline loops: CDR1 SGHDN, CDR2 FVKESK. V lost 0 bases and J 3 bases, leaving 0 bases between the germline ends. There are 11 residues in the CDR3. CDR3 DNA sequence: TGTGCCAGCAGCCAAGACTACGAGCAGTACTTC. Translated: CASSQDYEQYF.

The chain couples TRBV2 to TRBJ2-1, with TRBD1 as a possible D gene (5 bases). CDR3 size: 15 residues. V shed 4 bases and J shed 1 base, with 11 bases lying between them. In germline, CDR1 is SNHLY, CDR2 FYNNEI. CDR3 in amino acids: CASSGTRKSYNEQFF. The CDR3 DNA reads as TGTGCCAGCAGTGGGACAAGAAAGTCCTACAATGAGCAGTTCTTC.

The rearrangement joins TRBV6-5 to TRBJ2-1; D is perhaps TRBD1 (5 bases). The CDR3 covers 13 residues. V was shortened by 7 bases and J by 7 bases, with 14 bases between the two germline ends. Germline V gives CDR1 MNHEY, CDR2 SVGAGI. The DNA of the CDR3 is TGTGCCAGCACCGGCTCAGGGAATAATGAGCAGTTCTTC. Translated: CASTGSGNNEQFF.

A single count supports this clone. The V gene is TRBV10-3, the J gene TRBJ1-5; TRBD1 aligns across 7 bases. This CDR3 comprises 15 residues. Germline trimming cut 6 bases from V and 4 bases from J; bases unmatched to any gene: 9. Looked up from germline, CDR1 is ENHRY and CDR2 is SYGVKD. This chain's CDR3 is CAISKDRAFNQPQHF. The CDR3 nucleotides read TGTGCCATCAGCAAAGACAGGGCCTTTAATCAGCCCCAGCATTTT.

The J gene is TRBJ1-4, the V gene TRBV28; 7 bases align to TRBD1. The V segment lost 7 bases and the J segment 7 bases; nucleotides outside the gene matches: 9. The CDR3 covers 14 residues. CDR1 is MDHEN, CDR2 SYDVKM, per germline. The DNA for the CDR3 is TGTGCCAGCATCCCGGGAGGGGGCGGTGAAAAACTGTTTTTT. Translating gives CASIPGGGGEKLFF.

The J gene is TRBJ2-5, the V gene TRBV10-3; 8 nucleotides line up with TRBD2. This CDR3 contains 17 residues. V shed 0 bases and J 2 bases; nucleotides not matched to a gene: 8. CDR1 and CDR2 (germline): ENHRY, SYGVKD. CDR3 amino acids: CAISESTPAGGQETQYF. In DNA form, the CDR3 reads TGTGCCATCAGTGAGTCGACTCCCGCGGGAGGACAAGAGACCCAGTACTTC.

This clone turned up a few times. The CDR3 bases are TGTGCCATCAGTGAGTCGAAATTTCAGGGTCGTACTGAAGCTTTCTTT. It codes for CAISESKFQGRTEAFF. This chain uses TRBV10-3 with TRBJ1-1; D is possibly TRBD1 (5 bases). Between the trimmed V and J ends, which lost 0 bases and 5 bases, there was a span of 16 bases. The CDR3 is 16 amino acids. The germline V gene has CDR1 ENHRY and CDR2 SYGVKD.

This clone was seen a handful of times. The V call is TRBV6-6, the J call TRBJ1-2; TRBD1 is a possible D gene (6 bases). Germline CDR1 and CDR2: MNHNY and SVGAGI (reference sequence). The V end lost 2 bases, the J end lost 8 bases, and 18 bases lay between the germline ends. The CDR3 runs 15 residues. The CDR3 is CASSYVVGGSGGYTF. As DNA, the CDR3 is TGTGCCAGCAGTTACGTTGTAGGGGGATCGGGCGGCTACACCTTC.

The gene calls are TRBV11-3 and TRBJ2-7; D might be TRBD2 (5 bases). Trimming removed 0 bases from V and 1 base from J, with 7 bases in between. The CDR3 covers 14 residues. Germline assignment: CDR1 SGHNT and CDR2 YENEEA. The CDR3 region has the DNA TGTGCCAGCAGCTTAGATGGCGGGTCCTACGAGCAGTACTTC. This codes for CASSLDGGSYEQYF.

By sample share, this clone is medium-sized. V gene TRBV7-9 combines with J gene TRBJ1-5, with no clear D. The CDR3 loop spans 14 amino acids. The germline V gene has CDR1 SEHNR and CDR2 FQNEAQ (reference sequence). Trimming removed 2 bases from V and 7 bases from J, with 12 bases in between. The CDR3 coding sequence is TGTGCCAGCAGCTTAACGCAAACGATACAGCCCCAGCATTTT. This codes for CASSLTQTIQPQHF.

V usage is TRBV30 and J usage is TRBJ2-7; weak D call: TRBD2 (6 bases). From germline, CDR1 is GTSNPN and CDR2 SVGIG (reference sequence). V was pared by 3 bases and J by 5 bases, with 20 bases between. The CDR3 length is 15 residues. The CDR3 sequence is CAWRDPSGTGDEQYF. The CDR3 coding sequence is TGTGCCTGGAGGGACCCGTCGGGGACGGGGGACGAGCAGTACTTC.

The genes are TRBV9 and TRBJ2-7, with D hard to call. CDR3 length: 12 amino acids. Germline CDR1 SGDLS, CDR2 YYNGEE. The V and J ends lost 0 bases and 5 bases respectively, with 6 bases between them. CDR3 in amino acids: CASSVGGNEQYF. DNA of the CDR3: TGTGCCAGCAGCGTAGGGGGAAACGAGCAGTACTTC.

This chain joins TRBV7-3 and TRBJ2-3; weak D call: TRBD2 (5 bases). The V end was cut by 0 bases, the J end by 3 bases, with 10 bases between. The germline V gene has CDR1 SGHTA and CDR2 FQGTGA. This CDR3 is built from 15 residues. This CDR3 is CASSLTRTGTDTQYF. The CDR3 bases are TGTGCCAGCAGCTTAACGAGGACTGGGACAGATACGCAGTATTTT.

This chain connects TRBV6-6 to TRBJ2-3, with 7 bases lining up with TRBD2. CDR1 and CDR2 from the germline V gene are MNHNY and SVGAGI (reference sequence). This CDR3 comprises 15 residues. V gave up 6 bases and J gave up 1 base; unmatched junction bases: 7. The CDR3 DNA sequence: TGTGCCAGCAGGGCCCATCGGGGGGGCACAGATACGCAGTATTTT. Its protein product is CASRAHRGGTDTQYF.

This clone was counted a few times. CDR3 DNA sequence: TGTGCCAGCAGCCCAGGGGGCGACTACAATGAGCAGTTCTTC. Protein product: CASSPGGDYNEQFF. The chain has TRBV9 and TRBJ2-1; 8 bases are a match to TRBD1. V was pared by 4 bases and J by 3 bases, with 3 bases of the junction left unmatched. In germline, CDR1 is SGDLS, CDR2 YYNGEE. CDR3 length: 14 residues.

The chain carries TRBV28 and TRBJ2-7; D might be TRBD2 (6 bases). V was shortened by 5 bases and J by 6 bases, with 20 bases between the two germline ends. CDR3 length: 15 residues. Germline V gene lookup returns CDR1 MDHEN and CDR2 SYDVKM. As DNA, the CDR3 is TGTGCCAGCAGTGTAGGGACTCCGGGCGCGGGCGAGCAGTACTTC. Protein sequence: CASSVGTPGAGEQYF.

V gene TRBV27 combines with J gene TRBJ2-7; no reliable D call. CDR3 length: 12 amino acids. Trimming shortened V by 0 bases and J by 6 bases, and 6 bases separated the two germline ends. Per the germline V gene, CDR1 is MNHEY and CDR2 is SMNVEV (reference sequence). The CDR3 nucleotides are TGTGCCAGCAGTTTATCAGGGTCCGAGCAGTACTTC. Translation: CASSLSGSEQYF.

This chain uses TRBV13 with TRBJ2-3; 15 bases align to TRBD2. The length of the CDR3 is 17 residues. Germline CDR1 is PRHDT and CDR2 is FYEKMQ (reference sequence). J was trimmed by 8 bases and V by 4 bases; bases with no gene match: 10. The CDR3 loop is CASSSPGLAGGGGTQYF. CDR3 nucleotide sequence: TGTGCCAGCAGCTCTCCGGGACTAGCGGGGGGAGGTGGTACGCAGTATTTT.

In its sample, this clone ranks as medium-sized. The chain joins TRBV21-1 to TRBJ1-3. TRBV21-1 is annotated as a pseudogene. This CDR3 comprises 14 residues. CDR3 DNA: TGTGCCAGCAGCAAACATGCTTCTGGAAACACCATATATTTT. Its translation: CASSKHASGNTIYF.

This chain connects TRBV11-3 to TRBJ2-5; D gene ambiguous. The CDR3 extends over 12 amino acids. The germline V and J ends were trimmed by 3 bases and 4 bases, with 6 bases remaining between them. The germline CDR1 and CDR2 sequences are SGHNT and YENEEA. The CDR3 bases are TGTGCCAGCAGCTTTGGAACAGAGACCCAGTACTTC. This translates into CASSFGTETQYF.

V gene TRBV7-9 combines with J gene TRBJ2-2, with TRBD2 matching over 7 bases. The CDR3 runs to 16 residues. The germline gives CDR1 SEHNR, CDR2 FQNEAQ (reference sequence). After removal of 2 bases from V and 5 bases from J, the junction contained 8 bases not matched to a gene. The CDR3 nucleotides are TGTGCCAGCAGCTTAAGTGGCGGGGGAGGTACCGGGGAGCTGTTTTTT. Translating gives CASSLSGGGGTGELFF.

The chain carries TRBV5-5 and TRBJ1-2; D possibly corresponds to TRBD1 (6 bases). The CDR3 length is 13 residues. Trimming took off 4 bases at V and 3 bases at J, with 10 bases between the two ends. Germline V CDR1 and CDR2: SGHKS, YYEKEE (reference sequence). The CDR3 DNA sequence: TGTGCCAGCAGCGAGGGACATGACTATGGCTACACCTTC. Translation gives CASSEGHDYGYTF.

CDR3 nucleotides: TGTGCCAGCGGGCGGGGGTCCTACAATGAGCAGTTCTTC. Translated, it gives CASGRGSYNEQFF. The V call is TRBV7-9, the J call TRBJ2-1, with 7 bases identical to TRBD2. Germline V CDR1 and CDR2: SEHNR, FQNEAQ (reference sequence). Germline trimming cut 8 bases from V and 1 base from J; bases unmatched to any gene: 2. The CDR3 consists of 13 residues.

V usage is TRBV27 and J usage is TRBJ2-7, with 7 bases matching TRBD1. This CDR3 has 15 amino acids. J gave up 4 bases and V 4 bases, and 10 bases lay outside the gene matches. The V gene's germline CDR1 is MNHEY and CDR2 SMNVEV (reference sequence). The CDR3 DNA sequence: TGTGCCAGCAGTTCCCGGGCAGGGGGTTTTTACGAGCAGTACTTC. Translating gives CASSSRAGGFYEQYF.

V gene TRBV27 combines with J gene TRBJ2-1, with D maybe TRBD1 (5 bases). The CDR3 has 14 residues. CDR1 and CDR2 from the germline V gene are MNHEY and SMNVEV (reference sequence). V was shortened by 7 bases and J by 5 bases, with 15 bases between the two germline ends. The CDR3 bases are TGTGCCAGCACCAGAGGTTCAGGGAACAATGAGCAGTTCTTC. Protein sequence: CASTRGSGNNEQFF.

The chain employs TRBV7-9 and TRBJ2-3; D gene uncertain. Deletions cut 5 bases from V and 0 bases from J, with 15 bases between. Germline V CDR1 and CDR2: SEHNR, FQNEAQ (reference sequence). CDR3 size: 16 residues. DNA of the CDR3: TGTGCCAGCAGCGCCCCGGGCTTTTCTAGCACAGATACGCAGTATTTT. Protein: CASSAPGFSSTDTQYF.

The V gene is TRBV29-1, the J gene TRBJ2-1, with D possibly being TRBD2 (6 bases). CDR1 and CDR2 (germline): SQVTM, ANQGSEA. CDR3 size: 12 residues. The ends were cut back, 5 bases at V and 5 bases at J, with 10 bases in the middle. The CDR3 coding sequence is TGCAGCGTTCGGCGGGGAGACAATGAGCAGTTCTTC. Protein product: CSVRRGDNEQFF.

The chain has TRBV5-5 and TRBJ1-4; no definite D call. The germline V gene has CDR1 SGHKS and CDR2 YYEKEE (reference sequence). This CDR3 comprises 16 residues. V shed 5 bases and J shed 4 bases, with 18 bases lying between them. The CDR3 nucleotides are TGTGCCAGCAGTTACCTATTAGGGCAGCTTAATGAAAAACTGTTTTTT. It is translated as CASSYLLGQLNEKLFF. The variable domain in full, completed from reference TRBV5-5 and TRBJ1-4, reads DAGVTQSPTHLIKTRGQQVTLRCSPISGHKSVSWYQQVLGQGPQFIFQYYEKEERGRGNFPDRFSARQFPNYSSELNVNALLLGDSALYLCASSYLLGQLNEKLFFGSGTQLSVL.

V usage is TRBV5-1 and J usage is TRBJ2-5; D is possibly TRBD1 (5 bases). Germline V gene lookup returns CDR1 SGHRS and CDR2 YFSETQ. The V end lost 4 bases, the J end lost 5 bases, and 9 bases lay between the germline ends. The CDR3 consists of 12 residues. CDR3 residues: CASSPKGETQYF. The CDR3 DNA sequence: TGCGCCAGCAGCCCTAAGGGGGAGACCCAGTACTTC. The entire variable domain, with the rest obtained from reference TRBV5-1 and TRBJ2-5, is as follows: KAGVTQTPRYLIKTRGQQVTLSCSPISGHRSVSWYQQTPGQGLQFLFEYFSETQRNKGNFPGRFSGRQFSNSRSEMNVSTLELGDSALYLCASSPKGETQYFGPGTRLLVL.

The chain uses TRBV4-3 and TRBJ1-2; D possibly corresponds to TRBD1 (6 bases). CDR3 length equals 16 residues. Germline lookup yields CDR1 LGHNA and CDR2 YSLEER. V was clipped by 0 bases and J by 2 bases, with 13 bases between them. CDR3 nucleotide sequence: TGCGCCAGCAGCCAAGATTACAGGGCGGTAAACTATGGCTACACCTTC. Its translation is CASSQDYRAVNYGYTF.

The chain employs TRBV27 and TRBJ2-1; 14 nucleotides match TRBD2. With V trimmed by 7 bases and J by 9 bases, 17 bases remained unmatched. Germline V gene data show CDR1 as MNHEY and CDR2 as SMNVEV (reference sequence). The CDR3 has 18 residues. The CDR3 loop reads CASTRRGLAGAIASEQFF. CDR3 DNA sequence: TGTGCCAGCACTCGAAGGGGACTAGCGGGAGCGATAGCAAGTGAGCAGTTCTTC.